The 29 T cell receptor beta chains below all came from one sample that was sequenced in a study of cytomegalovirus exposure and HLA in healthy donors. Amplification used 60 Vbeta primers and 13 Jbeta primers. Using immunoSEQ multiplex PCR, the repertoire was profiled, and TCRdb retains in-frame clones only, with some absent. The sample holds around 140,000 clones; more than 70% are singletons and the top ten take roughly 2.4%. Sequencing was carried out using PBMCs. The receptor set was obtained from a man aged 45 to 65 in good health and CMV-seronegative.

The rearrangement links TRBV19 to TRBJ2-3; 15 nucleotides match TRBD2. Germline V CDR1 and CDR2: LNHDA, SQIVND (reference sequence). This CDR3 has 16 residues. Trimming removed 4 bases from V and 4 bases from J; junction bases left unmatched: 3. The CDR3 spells CASSTGLAGGADTQYF. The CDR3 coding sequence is TGTGCCAGTAGTACAGGACTAGCGGGAGGGGCAGATACGCAGTATTTT.

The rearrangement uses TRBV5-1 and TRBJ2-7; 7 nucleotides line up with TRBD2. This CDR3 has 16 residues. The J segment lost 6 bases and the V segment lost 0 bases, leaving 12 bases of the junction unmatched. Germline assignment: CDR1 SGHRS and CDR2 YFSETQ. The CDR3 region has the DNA TGCGCCAGCAGCTTGGGACTAGCTTGGGTGTCTGGCGAGCAGTACTTC. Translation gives CASSLGLAWVSGEQYF.

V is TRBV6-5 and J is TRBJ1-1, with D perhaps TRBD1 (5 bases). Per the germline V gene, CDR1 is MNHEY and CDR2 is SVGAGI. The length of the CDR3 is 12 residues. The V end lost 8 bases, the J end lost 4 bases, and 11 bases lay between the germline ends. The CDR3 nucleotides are TGTGCCAGCGGGGCGGGGGGCACTGAAGCTTTCTTT. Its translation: CASGAGGTEAFF.

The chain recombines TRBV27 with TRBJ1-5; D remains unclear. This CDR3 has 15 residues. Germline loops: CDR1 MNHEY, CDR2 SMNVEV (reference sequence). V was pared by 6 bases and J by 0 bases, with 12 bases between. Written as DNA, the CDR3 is TGTGCCAGCAGGGTCACAAATTATAGCAATCAGCCCCAGCATTTT. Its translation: CASRVTNYSNQPQHF.

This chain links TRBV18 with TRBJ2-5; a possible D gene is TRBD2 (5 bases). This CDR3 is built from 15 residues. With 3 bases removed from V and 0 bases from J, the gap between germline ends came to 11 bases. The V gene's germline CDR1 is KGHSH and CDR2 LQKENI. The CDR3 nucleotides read TGTGCCAGCTCACCGCAACCGGGGAACCAAGAGACCCAGTACTTC. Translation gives CASSPQPGNQETQYF.

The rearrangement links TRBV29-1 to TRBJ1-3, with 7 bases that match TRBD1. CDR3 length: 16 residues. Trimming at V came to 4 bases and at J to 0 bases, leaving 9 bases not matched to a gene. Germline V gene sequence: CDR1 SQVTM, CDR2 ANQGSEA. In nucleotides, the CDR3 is TGCAGCGTTGCCGGGACAGCCTTTAGCTCTGGAAACACCATATATTTT. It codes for CSVAGTAFSSGNTIYF.

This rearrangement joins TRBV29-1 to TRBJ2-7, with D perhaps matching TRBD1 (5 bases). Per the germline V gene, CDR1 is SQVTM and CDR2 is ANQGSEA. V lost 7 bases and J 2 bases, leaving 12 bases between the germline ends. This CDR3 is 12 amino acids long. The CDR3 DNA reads TGCAGCGCAGGGCCCAATCCCTACGAGCAGTACTTC. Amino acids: CSAGPNPYEQYF.

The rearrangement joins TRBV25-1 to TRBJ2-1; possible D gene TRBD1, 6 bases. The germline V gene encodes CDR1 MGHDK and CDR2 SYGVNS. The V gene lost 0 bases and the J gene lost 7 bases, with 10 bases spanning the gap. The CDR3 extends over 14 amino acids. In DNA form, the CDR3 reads TGTGCCAGCAGTGAATACCAGGGGTGGAATGAGCAGTTCTTC. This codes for CASSEYQGWNEQFF.

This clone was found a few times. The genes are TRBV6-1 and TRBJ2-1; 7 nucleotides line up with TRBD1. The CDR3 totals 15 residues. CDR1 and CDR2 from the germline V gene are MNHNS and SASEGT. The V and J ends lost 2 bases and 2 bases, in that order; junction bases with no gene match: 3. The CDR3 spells CASSEWQGAYNEQFF. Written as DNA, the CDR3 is TGTGCCAGCAGTGAATGGCAGGGGGCCTACAATGAGCAGTTCTTC.

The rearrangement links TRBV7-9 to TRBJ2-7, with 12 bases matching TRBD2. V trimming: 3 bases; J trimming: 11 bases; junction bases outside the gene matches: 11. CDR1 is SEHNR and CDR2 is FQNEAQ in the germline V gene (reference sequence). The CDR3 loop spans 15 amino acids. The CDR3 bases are TGTGCCAGCAGCTTCTCTAGCGGGAGGGAGCCCTTGGAGTACTTC. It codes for CASSFSSGREPLEYF.

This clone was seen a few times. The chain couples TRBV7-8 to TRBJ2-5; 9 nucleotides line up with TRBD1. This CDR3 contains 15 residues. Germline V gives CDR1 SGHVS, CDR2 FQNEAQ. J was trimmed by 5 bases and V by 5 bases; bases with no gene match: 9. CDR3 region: CASSDRQGVGETQYF. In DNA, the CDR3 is TGTGCCAGCAGCGACCGACAGGGGGTAGGGGAGACCCAGTACTTC.

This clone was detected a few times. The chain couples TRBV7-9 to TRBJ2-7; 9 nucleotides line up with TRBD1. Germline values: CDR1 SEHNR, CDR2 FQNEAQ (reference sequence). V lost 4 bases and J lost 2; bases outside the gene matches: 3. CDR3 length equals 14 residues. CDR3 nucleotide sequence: TGTGCCAGCAGCTCCCGGACAGGGGCCTACGAGCAGTACTTC. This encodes CASSSRTGAYEQYF.

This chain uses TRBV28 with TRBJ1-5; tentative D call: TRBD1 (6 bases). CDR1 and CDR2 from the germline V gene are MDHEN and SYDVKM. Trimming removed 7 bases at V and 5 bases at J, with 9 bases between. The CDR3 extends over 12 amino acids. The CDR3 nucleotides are TGTGCCAGCAACGGGGGGCATCAGCCCCAGCATTTT. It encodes CASNGGHQPQHF.

The CDR3 DNA follows: TGCGCCAGCAGCTCAGCTCAGACAGATAACTACGAGCAGTACTTC. It is translated as CASSSAQTDNYEQYF. The chain links TRBV5-1 to TRBJ2-7, with a tentative D call TRBD1 (5 bases). Trimming removed 3 bases from V and 3 bases from J, with 16 bases in between. Looked up from germline, CDR1 is SGHRS and CDR2 is YFSETQ. There are 15 residues in the CDR3.

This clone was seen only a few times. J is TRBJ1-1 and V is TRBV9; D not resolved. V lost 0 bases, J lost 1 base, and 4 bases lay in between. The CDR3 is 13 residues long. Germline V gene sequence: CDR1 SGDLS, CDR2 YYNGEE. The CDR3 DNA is TGTGCCAGCAGCGTAGCCCAGAACACTGAAGCTTTCTTT. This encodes CASSVAQNTEAFF.

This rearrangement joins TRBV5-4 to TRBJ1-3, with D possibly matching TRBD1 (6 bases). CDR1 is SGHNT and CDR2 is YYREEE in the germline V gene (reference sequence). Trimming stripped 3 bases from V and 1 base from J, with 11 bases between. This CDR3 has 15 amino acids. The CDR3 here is CASSSTGTSGNTIYF. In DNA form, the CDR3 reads TGTGCCAGCAGCTCTACAGGGACGTCTGGAAACACCATATATTTT.

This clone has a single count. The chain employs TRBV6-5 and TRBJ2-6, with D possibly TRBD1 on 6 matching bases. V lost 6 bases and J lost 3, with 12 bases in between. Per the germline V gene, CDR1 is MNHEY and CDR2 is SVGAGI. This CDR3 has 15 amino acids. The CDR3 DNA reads TGTGCCAGCAGCAGACAGGAATATGGGGCCAACGTCCTGACTTTC. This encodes CASSRQEYGANVLTF.

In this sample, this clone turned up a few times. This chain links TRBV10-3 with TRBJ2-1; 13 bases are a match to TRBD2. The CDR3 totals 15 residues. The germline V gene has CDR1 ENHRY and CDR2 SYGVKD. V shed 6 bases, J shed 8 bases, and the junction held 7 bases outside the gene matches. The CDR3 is CAISTLGLAGDEQFF. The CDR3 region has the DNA TGTGCCATCAGCACCCTCGGACTAGCGGGAGATGAGCAGTTCTTC.

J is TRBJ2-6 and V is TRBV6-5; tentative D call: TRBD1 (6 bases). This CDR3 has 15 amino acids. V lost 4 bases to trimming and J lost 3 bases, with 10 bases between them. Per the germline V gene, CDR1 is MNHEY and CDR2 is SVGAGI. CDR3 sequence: CASSFTGRGANVLTF. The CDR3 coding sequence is TGTGCCAGCAGTTTTACAGGGCGTGGGGCCAACGTCCTGACTTTC.

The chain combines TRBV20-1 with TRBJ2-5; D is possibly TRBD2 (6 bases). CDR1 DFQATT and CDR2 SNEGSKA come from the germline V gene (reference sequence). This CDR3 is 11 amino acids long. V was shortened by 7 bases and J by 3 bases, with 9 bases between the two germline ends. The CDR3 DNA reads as TGCAGTGTAGGCGGGAAAGAGACCCAGTACTTC. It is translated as CSVGGKETQYF.

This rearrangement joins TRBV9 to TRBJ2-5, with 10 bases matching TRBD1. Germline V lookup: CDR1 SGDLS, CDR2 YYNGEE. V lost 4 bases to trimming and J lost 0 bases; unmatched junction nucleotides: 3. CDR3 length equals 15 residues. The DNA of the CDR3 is TGTGCCAGCAGCTTGGACAGGGGGAACCAAGAGACCCAGTACTTC. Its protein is CASSLDRGNQETQYF.

The CDR3 sequence is CASSQGYGQTNTEAFF. The DNA of the CDR3 is TGCGCCAGCAGCCAAGGGTATGGGCAGACGAACACTGAAGCTTTCTTT. The V and J genes are TRBV4-1 and TRBJ1-1, with D hard to call. The CDR3 is 16 amino acids. CDR1 MGHRA and CDR2 YSYEKL come from the germline V gene. V was shortened by 1 base and J by 1 base, with 13 bases between the two germline ends.

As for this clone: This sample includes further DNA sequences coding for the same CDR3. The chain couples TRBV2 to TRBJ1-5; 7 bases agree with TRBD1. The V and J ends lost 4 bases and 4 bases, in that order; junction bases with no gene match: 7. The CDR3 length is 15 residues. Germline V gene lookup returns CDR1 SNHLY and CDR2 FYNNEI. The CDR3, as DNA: TGTGCCAGCAGTGGACAGGGTAGTGGAAATCAGCCCCAGCATTTT. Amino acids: CASSGQGSGNQPQHF.

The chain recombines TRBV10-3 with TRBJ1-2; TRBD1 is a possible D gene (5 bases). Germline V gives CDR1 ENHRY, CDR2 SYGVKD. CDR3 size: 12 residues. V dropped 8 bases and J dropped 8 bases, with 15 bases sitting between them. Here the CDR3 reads CAIGGESLGYTF. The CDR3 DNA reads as TGTGCCATCGGGGGGGAATCTTTGGGCTACACCTTC.

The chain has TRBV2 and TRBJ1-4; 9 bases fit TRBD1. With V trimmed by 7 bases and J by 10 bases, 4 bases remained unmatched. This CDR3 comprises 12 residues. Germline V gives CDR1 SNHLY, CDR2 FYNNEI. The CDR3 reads CASTPDRGKLFF. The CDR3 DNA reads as TGTGCCAGCACTCCGGACAGGGGAAAACTGTTTTTT. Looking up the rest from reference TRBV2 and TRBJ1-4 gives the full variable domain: EPEVTQTPSHQVTQMGQEVILRCVPISNHLYFYWYRQILGQKVEFLVSFYNNEISEKSEIFDDQFSVERPDGSNFTLKIRSTKLEDSAMYFCASTPDRGKLFFGSGTQLSVL.

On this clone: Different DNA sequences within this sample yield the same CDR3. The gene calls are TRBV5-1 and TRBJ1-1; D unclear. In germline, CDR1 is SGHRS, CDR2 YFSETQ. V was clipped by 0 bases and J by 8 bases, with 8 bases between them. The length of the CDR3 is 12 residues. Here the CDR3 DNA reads TGCGCCAGCAGCTTGGGTGGGCCAGAAGCTTTCTTT. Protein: CASSLGGPEAFF.

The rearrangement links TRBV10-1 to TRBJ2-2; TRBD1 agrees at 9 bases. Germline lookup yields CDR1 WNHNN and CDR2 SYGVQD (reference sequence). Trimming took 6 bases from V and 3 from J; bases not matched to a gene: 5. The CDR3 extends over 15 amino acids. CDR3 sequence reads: CASRAGTGYTGELFF. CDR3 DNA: TGCGCCAGCAGAGCCGGGACAGGGTACACCGGGGAGCTGTTTTTT.

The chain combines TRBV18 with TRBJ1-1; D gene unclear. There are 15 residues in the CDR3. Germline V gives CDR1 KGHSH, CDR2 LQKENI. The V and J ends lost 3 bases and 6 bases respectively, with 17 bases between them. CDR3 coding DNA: TGTGCCAGCTCACCGTCGAGCCCCCCACTCCCTGAAGCTTTCTTT. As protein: CASSPSSPPLPEAFF.

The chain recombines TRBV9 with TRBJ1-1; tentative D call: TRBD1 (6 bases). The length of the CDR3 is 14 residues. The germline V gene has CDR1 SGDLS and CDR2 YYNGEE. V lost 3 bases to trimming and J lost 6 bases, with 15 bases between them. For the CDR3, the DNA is TGTGCCAGCAGCGAGGGGGGGAGAGTCTCTGAAGCTTTCTTT. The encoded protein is CASSEGGRVSEAFF.